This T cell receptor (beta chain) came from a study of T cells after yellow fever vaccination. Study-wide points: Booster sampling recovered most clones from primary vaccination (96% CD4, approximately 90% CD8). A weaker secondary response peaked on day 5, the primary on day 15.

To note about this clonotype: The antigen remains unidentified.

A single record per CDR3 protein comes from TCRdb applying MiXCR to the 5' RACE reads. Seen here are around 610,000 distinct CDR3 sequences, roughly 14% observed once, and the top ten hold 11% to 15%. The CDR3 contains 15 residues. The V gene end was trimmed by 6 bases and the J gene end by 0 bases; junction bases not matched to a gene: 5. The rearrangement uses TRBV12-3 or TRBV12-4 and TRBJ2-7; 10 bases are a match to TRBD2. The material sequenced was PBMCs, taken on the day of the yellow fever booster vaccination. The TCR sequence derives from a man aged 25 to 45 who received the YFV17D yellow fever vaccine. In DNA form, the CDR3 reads TGTGCCAGCAGCAACGGACTAGCGGCCTCCTACGAGCAGTACTTC. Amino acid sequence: CASSNGLAASYEQYF.